This T cell receptor (beta chain) stems from a study of T cell responses to AZD1222 COVID-19 vaccine. The V end was cut by 2 bases, the J end by 6 bases, with 15 bases between. CDR3 length equals 15 residues. Germline CDR1 and CDR2: MNHNS and SASEGT. Second-dose intervals of approximately 4 or approximately 12 weeks were pooled. As for this clone: Its antigen remains unidentified.

Findings of the study overall: Baseline serostatus was positive in only six AZD1222 recipients. The donors showed a predominance of white British ancestry and of females, with possible underestimation of clonal diversity. Spike-wide vaccine-associated CD4 TCRs dominated at 160-218 and 743-854.

Profiled with immunoSEQ multiplex PCR; TCRdb holds only in-frame clones, not every one. Of around 170,000 clones listed, 80% to 90% were seen once; the top ten hold more than 9%. Sequencing was performed on peripheral blood, taken 28 days after the second AZD1222 dose. The clonotype comes from an adult who received the AZD1222 COVID-19 vaccine. The V call is TRBV6-1, the J call TRBJ2-3, with D possibly being TRBD1 or TRBD2 (5 bases each). CDR3 region: CASSELVGTGDTQYF. CDR3 DNA sequence: TGTGCCAGCAGTGAACTAGTGGGGACCGGCGATACGCAGTATTTT.